These 3 T cell receptor beta chains originate from one sample sequenced in a study of CD8 T cells in Susac syndrome. Reverse transcription of 0.5 to 1 ug RNA was performed with random hexamers. TCRdb recomputed calls from the immunoSEQ multiplex PCR reads with MiXCR, one row per CDR3 protein. The table includes some 190,000 distinct CDR3 sequences, 85% to 95% detected once. The sample taken for sequencing was CD4+ T cells from PBMCs. These receptors all come from a human donor in good health.

The V call is TRBV6-1, the J call TRBJ2-1; D is possibly TRBD2 (5 bases). V was trimmed by 7 bases and J by 5 bases, leaving 21 bases between them. CDR1 is MNHNS and CDR2 is SASEGT in the germline V gene. This CDR3 is built from 16 residues. Here the CDR3 reads CASTPVASQAHNEQFF. The CDR3 DNA is TGTGCCAGCACCCCTGTAGCGTCCCAGGCTCACAATGAGCAGTTCTTC.

The V call is TRBV20-1, the J call TRBJ2-7, with 8 bases fitting TRBD2. J was trimmed by 2 bases and V by 6 bases; bases with no gene match: 9. CDR1 and CDR2 (germline): DFQATT, SNEGSKA (reference sequence). This CDR3 contains 14 residues. This CDR3 reads CSAVPTSGPYEQYV. CDR3 DNA: TGCAGTGCCGTCCCAACTAGCGGTCCCTACGAGCAGTACGTC.

Notes on this clonotype: Germline is not matched at one junction end, which may reflect a read error. The chain has TRBV7-9 and TRBJ2-7; a possible D gene is TRBD1 (5 bases). The CDR3 length is 12 residues. The V gene's germline CDR1 is SEHNR and CDR2 FQNEAQ (reference sequence). CDR3 nucleotides: TGTGCCAGCAGCTTAACTTTGGCAGGGTGGGACTTC. This sequence encodes CASSLTLAGWDF.